This T cell receptor (beta chain) was observed in a study of blood T cell repertoires in COVID-19. Study context: Samples taken during acute and convalescent COVID-19 were collected in the United States, Italy and Spain. From T cells, B-cell-depleted T cells, or PBMCs came the material, which was cDNA or gDNA.

Worth noting for this clone: Germline is not matched at one junction end, which may reflect a read error.

Per the original data handling: Amplification of reference gene primers provided the estimated nucleated cell counts. TCRdb's copy holds only in-frame clones and misses some; the assay was immunoSEQ multiplex PCR. V and J calls and clone size are as listed in that table; D and trimming were resolved from the DNA. The table lists fewer than 120,000 clones, approximately 90% of them singletons. Material for sequencing was peripheral blood. The origin of this receptor is a human donor in a cohort sampled during active COVID-19.

The CDR3 is CASSLLPGLASFEQYF. As DNA, the CDR3 is TGTGCCAGCAGCTTGCTTCCGGGACTAGCCTCCTTCGAGCAGTACTTC. The genes are TRBV5-6 and TRBJ2-7; 9 nucleotides agree with TRBD2. Germline V CDR1 and CDR2: SGHDT, YYEEEE. This CDR3 comprises 16 residues.